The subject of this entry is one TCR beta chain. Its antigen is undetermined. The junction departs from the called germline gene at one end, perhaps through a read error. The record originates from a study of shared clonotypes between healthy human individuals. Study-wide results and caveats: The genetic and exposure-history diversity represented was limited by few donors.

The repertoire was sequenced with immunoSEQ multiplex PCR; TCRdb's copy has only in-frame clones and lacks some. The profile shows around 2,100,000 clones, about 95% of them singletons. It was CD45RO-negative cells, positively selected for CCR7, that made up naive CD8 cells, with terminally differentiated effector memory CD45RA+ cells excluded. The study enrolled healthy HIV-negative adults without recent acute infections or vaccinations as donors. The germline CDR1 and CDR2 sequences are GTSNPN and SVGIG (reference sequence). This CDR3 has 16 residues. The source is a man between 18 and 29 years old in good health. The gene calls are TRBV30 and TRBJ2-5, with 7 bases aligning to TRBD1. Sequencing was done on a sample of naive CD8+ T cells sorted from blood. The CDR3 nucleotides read TGTGCCTGGAGTGTAGGGCAGGGGGTTTACCAAGAGGCCCAGTACTTC. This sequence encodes CAWSVGQGVYQEAQYF.